The present T cell receptor (beta chain) was sequenced within a study of T cells after posttransplantation cyclophosphamide. The protocol was immunoSEQ multiplex PCR, while the TCRdb copy is restricted to in-frame clones and leaves out a portion. The sample lists some 7,400 clones, approximately 80% occurring once. The CDR3 is 15 amino acids. Germline V gene sequence: CDR1 SGDLS, CDR2 YYNGEE. Trimming took 0 bases from V and 3 from J, leaving 13 bases between them. The sequencing sample was made of memory CD4+ T cells sorted from blood. The clonotype comes from a woman between 45 and 65 years old in good health and a related stem cell transplant donor. The chain employs TRBV9 and TRBJ2-7; a possible D gene is TRBD2 (5 bases). The CDR3 bases are TGTGCCAGCAGCGTAGCTGGGAGCGGTGGCTACGAGCAGTACTTC. It translates to CASSVAGSGGYEQYF.